This T cell receptor (beta chain) emerged from a study of cytomegalovirus exposure and HLA in healthy donors. About the research overall: Earlier, roughly 120 million unique TCR beta sequences were recovered from approximately 180 million T cells by an analysis. General study points: As a later analysis revealed, the rate of TCR association differed by HLA locus, with DRB1 most and HLA-C fewest. The authors later found most CMV-associated TCR beta chains appeared HLA-restricted. Some TCR beta chains (roughly 150 of them) were listed as cytomegalovirus-associated.

The PCR was carried out with 60 Vbeta primers and 13 Jbeta primers. Generated by immunoSEQ multiplex PCR, the TCRdb table keeps only in-frame clones and is missing some. Its clone listing holds 200,000 or so clones. About this clone itself: Its target is not known.

The TCR originated in a girl aged 2 to 10 in good health and CMV-seropositive. Sequenced sample: PBMCs.

The DNA for the CDR3 is TGCGCCAGCGTAGAAAGTATCAGCGGGGACACTGAAGCTTTCTTT. This gives the protein CASVESISGDTEAFF. The chain has TRBV5-1 and TRBJ1-1; D is unresolved. Germline V lookup: CDR1 SGHRS, CDR2 YFSETQ. The CDR3 is 15 residues long. V was cut by 7 bases and J by 3 bases, with 19 bases left in between.